The source of this T cell receptor beta chain is a study of blood T cells in healthy people across ages. In the study overall: Per two T cells, about one barcoded beta molecule was captured through template switching. Findings of the study overall: Getting older went along with TCR beta diversity per million T cells dropping roughly linearly.

The table lists this clonotype with a few counts. Its antigen is not known. A J-beta primer mix and a sample-barcoded 5' primer were used in a second PCR of about 7 to 12 cycles. From the 5' RACE reads, TCRdb called clonotypes with MiXCR, one entry per CDR3 protein. The sample contains some 900,000 distinct CDR3 sequences, about 48% of which appear only once. CDR3 length: 15 amino acids. The germline V and J ends were trimmed by 4 bases and 1 base, with 15 bases remaining between them. The germline CDR1 and CDR2 sequences are SQVTM and ANQGSEA. The sequenced sample consisted of blood. This chain connects TRBV29-1 to TRBJ2-3; D is perhaps TRBD2 (6 bases). This receptor was obtained from a man aged 25 to 45 in good health. This CDR3 reads CSVASTAGRTDTQYF. CDR3 DNA: TGCAGCGTTGCCTCAACAGCGGGCCGCACAGATACGCAGTATTTT.